The clone carrying this T cell receptor beta chain was observed a handful of times. The record originates from a study of shared clonotypes between healthy human individuals. Repertoires were generated with immunoSEQ multiplex PCR, while TCRdb's copy carries only in-frame clones and drops some. The sample has about 1 million clones; 75% to 80% are singletons. Germline V gives CDR1 DFQATT, CDR2 SNEGSKA (reference sequence). Trimming took 1 base from V and 4 from J, leaving 2 bases between them. This CDR3 has 10 amino acids. Material for sequencing was memory CD4+ T cells from PBMCs. Subset here: CD45RA-negative fraction. The source of this sequence is a man younger than 30 in good health. Some clones in this sample may be carry-over from other donors' samples. The chain combines TRBV20-1 with TRBJ2-7, with no clear D. DNA of the CDR3: TGCAGTGCTAGAGTTTACGAGCAGTACTTC. Protein product: CSARVYEQYF.